A single sample is the source of the 16 T cell receptor beta chains below, sequenced in a study of CD8 T cells in ankylosing spondylitis. TCRdb reprocessed the 5' RACE reads with MiXCR, giving one entry per CDR3 protein. Of 300,000 to 350,000 distinct CDR3 sequences in the sample, roughly 15% are singletons; the top ten hold around 1%. Sequencing used blood, either unsorted or a sorted T cell fraction (not recorded which). The receptors were gathered from a male donor with ankylosing spondylitis or in good health (not recorded which).

This chain uses TRBV2 with TRBJ1-2; D gene ambiguous. Germline loops: CDR1 SNHLY, CDR2 FYNNEI. Trimming cost V 2 bases and J 4 bases, with 5 bases left between them. The CDR3 spans 12 residues. CDR3 DNA sequence: TGTGCCAGCAGTGAATTCGCCTATGGCTACACCTTC. Translation gives CASSEFAYGYTF.

This clonotype was seen repeatedly, ten times or more. The chain links TRBV11-2 to TRBJ2-5, with D possibly matching TRBD2 (5 bases). V lost 5 bases and J lost 0, with 13 bases in between. Looked up from germline, CDR1 is SGHAT and CDR2 is FQNNGV. CDR3 size: 15 residues. The CDR3 nucleotides are TGTGCCAGCAGCCTTAACCTGGACTACCAAGAGACCCAGTACTTC. Its protein product is CASSLNLDYQETQYF.

The genes are TRBV10-3 and TRBJ2-2; D remains ambiguous. With 4 bases removed from V and 7 bases from J, the gap between germline ends came to 7 bases. Germline lookup yields CDR1 ENHRY and CDR2 SYGVKD. CDR3 length: 12 residues. The CDR3 protein is CAISAPGGELFF. The CDR3 DNA reads as TGTGCCATCAGTGCTCCGGGCGGGGAGCTGTTTTTT.

The J gene is TRBJ1-5, the V gene TRBV4-1; D is unresolved. CDR3 length: 15 residues. The ends were cut back, 4 bases at V and 4 bases at J, with 14 bases in the middle. CDR1 is MGHRA, CDR2 YSYEKL, per germline. The CDR3 nucleotides read TGCGCCAGCAGCCCCCCAGGTGGGATAAATCAGCCCCAGCATTTT. The encoded protein is CASSPPGGINQPQHF.

This clonotype was detected only a few times. The chain is built from TRBV12-3 or TRBV12-4 and TRBJ1-2, with D unclear. Trimming took off 6 bases at V and 2 bases at J, with 10 bases between the two ends. This CDR3 has 13 amino acids. The CDR3 sequence: CASRPSGNYGYTF. For the CDR3, the DNA is TGTGCCAGCAGACCCTCGGGGAACTATGGCTACACCTTC.

This clonotype was counted between two and nine times. The chain has TRBV9 and TRBJ1-1, with TRBD1 identical over 9 bases. V gave up 4 bases and J gave up 7 bases; unmatched junction bases: 2. The CDR3 spans 12 residues. Germline CDR1 reads SGDLS; CDR2 reads YYNGEE. CDR3 in DNA: TGTGCCAGCAGCCGGACAGGGGTTGAAGCTTTCTTT. Amino acids: CASSRTGVEAFF. Filled out from reference TRBV9 and TRBJ1-1, the complete variable domain reads DSGVTQTPKHLITATGQRVTLRCSPRSGDLSVYWYQQSLDQGLQFLIQYYNGEERAKGNILERFSAQQFPDLHSELNLSSLELGDSALYFCASSRTGVEAFFGQGTRLTVV.

This clonotype was counted only a few times. The chain links TRBV6-5 to TRBJ2-7, with D tentatively TRBD1 or TRBD2 (5 bases each). V was pared by 2 bases and J by 6 bases, with 29 bases between. The CDR3 contains 19 residues. Germline CDR1 reads MNHEY; CDR2 reads SVGAGI. The CDR3: CASSYPPTALRGFSSEQYF. CDR3 bases: TGTGCCAGCAGTTACCCTCCCACCGCGCTGAGGGGCTTTTCGAGCGAGCAGTACTTC.

In its sample, this clonotype was seen once. The rearrangement links TRBV5-1 to TRBJ2-2; tentative D call: TRBD2 (7 bases). Looked up from germline, CDR1 is SGHRS and CDR2 is YFSETQ. This CDR3 is 16 amino acids long. V was clipped by 3 bases and J by 6 bases, with 18 bases between them. CDR3 nucleotide sequence: TGCGCCAGCAGCTCTACAGGGCGGGGGTCCCCCGGGGAGCTGTTTTTT. It encodes CASSSTGRGSPGELFF.

The V gene is TRBV20-1, the J gene TRBJ1-1; D may be TRBD1 (5 bases). CDR1 is DFQATT and CDR2 is SNEGSKA in the germline V gene (reference sequence). The CDR3 runs 14 residues. Trimming removed 3 bases from V and 4 bases from J, with 15 bases in between. CDR3 residues: CSASLGGASTEAFF. CDR3 sequence (DNA): TGCAGTGCTAGTCTTGGTGGGGCGTCCACTGAAGCTTTCTTT.

The chain carries TRBV5-1 and TRBJ2-5; 10 positions match TRBD2. The germline V gene encodes CDR1 SGHRS and CDR2 YFSETQ. The V gene end was trimmed by 4 bases and the J gene end by 2 bases; junction bases not matched to a gene: 8. This CDR3 comprises 16 residues. The CDR3 DNA follows: TGCGCCAGCAGCCTCCGGACTAGCGGTATGCAAGAGACCCAGTACTTC. This codes for CASSLRTSGMQETQYF.

This clonotype appeared a few times. The rearrangement links TRBV7-2 to TRBJ2-2; TRBD2 matches 14 bases. With 4 bases clipped from V and 6 bases from J, the junction kept 7 bases outside the gene matches. Germline V gives CDR1 SGHTA, CDR2 FQGNSA. The CDR3 runs to 17 residues. CDR3 bases: TGTGCCAGCAGCTCGCGACTAGCGGGAGGGCGGGCCGGGGAGCTGTTTTTT. Its protein is CASSSRLAGGRAGELFF.

The chain couples TRBV10-3 to TRBJ2-1; TRBD2 is a possible D gene (6 bases). CDR3 length: 15 amino acids. V lost 7 bases, J lost 5 bases, and 18 bases lay in between. CDR1 is ENHRY and CDR2 is SYGVKD in the germline V gene. The CDR3 reads CAIKLSGQGNNEQFF. CDR3 coding DNA: TGTGCCATCAAACTTAGCGGTCAGGGTAACAATGAGCAGTTCTTC.

This rearrangement joins TRBV20-1 to TRBJ1-2; 9 nucleotides match TRBD1. This CDR3 spans 13 amino acids. The germline V gene encodes CDR1 DFQATT and CDR2 SNEGSKA (reference sequence). V was pared by 5 bases and J by 2 bases, with 3 bases of the junction left unmatched. The CDR3 DNA is TGCAGTGCTGGACAGGGGACGAACTATGGCTACACCTTC. Protein sequence: CSAGQGTNYGYTF.

This clonotype was counted a single time. A much larger clonotype is one base distant, so this may be a read error. The chain joins TRBV27 to TRBJ2-6; D not resolved. Trimming took off 5 bases at V and 0 bases at J, with 2 bases between the two ends. The CDR3 runs 13 residues. Germline values: CDR1 MNHEY, CDR2 SMNVEV (reference sequence). As DNA, the CDR3 is TGTGCCAGCAGTACCTCTGGGGCCAACGTCCTGACTTTC. This translates into CASSTSGANVLTF.

This clonotype was seen more than once but under ten times. The V and J genes are TRBV5-1 and TRBJ1-2; D ambiguous. Germline values: CDR1 SGHRS, CDR2 YFSETQ. The CDR3 contains 13 residues. Trimming removed 4 bases from V and 9 bases from J, with 16 bases in between. Written as DNA, the CDR3 is TGCGCCAGCAGCCCATCGGGTCTCTTAAGCTACACCTTC. Amino acid sequence: CASSPSGLLSYTF.

This clonotype was picked up many times. The rearrangement links TRBV25-1 to TRBJ1-1, with D uncertain. Germline V gives CDR1 MGHDK, CDR2 SYGVNS. V lost 8 bases to trimming and J lost 4 bases, with 11 bases between them. The CDR3 is made up of 12 amino acids. The CDR3 DNA follows: TGTGCCAGCTCCCACCGGGGCACTGAAGCTTTCTTT. Translated: CASSHRGTEAFF. Together with reference TRBV25-1 and TRBJ1-1, the CDR3 gives the full variable domain: EADIYQTPRYLVIGTGKKITLECSQTMGHDKMYWYQQDPGMELHLIHYSYGVNSTEKGDLSSESTVSRIRTEHFPLTLESARPSHTSQYLCASSHRGTEAFFGQGTRLTVV.